This T cell receptor (beta chain) stems from a study of blood T cell repertoires in COVID-19. The data were produced by immunoSEQ multiplex PCR, yet TCRdb's version contains in-frame clones alone and is incomplete. This table holds around 160,000 clones, over 75% found once. Looked up from germline, CDR1 is LNHNV and CDR2 is YYDKDF (reference sequence). V shed 2 bases and J shed 1 base, with 21 bases lying between them. This CDR3 comprises 19 residues. The clonotype was recovered from a man in his forties or fifties who had recovered from COVID-19. The sequencing input was PBMCs or T cells enriched from blood (not recorded which). The V gene is TRBV15, the J gene TRBJ1-3; D is possibly TRBD1 (6 bases). The CDR3 is CATSRFRNALQGSGNTIYF. The DNA of the CDR3 is TGTGCCACCAGCAGATTCCGAAACGCGCTGCAGGGGTCTGGAAACACCATATATTTT.